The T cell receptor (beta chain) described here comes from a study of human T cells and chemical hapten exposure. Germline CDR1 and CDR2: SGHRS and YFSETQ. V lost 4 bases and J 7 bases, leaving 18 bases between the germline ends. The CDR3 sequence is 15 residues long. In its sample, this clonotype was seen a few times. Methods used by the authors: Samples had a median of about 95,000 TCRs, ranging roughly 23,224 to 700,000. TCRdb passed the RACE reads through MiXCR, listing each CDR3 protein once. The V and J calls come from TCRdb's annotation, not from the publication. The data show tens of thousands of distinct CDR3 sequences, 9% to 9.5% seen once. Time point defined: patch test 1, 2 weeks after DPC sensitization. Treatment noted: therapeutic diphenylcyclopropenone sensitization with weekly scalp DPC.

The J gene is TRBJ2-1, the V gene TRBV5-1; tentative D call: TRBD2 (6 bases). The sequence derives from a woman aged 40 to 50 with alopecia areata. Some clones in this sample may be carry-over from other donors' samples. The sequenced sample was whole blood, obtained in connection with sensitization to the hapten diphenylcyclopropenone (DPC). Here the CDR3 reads CASSPGDGRSNEQFF. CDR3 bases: TGCGCCAGCAGCCCGGGGGACGGAAGATCAAATGAGCAGTTCTTC.